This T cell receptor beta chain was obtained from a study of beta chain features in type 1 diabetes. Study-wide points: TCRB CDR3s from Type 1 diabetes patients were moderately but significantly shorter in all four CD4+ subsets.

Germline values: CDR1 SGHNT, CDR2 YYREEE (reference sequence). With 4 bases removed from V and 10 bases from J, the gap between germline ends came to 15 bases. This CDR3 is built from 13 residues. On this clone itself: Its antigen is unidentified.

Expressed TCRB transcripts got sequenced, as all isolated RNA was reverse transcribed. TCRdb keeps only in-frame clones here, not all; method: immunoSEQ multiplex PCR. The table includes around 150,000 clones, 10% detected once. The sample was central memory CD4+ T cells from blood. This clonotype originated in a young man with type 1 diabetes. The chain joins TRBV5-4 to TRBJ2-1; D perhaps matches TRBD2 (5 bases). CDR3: CASSPALSGEQFF. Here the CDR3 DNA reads TGTGCCAGCAGCCCGGCGCTAAGCGGCGAGCAGTTCTTC.